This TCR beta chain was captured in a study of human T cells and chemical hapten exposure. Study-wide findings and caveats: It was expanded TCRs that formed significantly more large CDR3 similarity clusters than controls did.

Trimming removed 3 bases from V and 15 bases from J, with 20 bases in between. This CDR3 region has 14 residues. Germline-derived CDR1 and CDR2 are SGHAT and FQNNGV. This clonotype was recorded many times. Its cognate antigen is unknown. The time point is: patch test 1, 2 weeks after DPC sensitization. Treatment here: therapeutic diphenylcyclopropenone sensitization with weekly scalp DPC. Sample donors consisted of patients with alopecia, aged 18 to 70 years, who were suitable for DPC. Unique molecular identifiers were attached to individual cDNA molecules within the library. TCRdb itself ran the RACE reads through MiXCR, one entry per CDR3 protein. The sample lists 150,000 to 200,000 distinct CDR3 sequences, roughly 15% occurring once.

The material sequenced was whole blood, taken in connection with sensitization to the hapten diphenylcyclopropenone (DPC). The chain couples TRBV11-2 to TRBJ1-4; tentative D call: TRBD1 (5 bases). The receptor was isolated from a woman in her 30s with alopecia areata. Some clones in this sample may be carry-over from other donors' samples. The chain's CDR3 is CASSLNEGQGSLFF. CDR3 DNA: TGTGCCAGCAGCTTGAATGAGGGGCAAGGGAGTTTGTTTTTT.